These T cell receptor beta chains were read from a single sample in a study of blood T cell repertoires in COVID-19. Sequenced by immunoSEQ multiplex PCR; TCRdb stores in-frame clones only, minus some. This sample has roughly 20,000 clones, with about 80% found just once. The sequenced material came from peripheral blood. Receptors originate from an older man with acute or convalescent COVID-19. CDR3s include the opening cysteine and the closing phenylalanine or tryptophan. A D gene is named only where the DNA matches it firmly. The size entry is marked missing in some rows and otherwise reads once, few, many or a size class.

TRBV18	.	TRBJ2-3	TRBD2	CASSPTSGGDTQYF	TGTGCCAGCTCACCGACTAGCGGGGGGGATACGCAGTATTTT
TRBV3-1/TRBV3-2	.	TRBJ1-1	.	CASSQGGERGYAFF	TGTGCCAGCAGCCAAGGAGGTGAGAGAGGGTATGCTTTCTTT
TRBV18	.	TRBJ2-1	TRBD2	CASSPPRGGAVGEQFF	TGTGCCAGCTCACCACCCCGCGGGGGGGCGGTTGGTGAGCAGTTCTTC
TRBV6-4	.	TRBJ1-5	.	CASSLETAYNQPQHF	TGTGCCAGCAGTTTGGAGACGGCGTACAATCAGCCCCAGCATTTT
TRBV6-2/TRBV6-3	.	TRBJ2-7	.	CASSLQYGSYEQYF	TGTGCCAGCAGCTTACAGTACGGCTCCTACGAGCAGTACTTC
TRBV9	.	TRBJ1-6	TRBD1	CASSARLQGAGSPLHF	TGTGCCAGCAGCGCCCGCTTACAGGGGGCTGGTTCACCCCTCCACTTT
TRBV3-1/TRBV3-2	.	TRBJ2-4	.	CASSDLGDGGKNIQYF	TGTGCCAGCAGCGACCTCGGGGATGGTGGCAAAAACATTCAGTACTTC
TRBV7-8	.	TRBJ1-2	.	CASSLIELGAYGYTF	TGTGCCAGCAGCCTAATTGAATTGGGGGCTTATGGCTACACCTTC
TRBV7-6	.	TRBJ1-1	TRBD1	CASSLVSQGAGTEAFF	TGTGCCAGCAGCTTAGTTAGTCAGGGGGCCGGCACTGAAGCTTTCTTT
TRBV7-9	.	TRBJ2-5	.	CASSPRVGDTIWTQYF	TGTGCCAGCAGCCCCAGGGTGGGGGACACAATATGGACCCAGTACTTC
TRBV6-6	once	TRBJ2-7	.	CASSYAPPPGGYEQYF	TGTGCCAGCAGTTATGCCCCCCCGCCAGGTGGGTACGAGCAGTACTTC
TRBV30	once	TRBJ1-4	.	CAWSIRVQEKLFF	TGTGCCTGGAGTATTCGGGTTCAGGAAAAACTGTTTTTT
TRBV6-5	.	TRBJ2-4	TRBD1	CASSDRGRGIQYF	TGTGCCAGCAGCGACAGGGGGCGAGGCATTCAGTACTTC
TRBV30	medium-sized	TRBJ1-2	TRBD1	CAWGRDRPYGYTF	TGTGCCTGGGGCCGGGACAGGCCGTATGGCTACACCTTC
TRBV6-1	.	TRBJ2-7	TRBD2	CASSGLAGGFRYEQYF	TGTGCCAGCAGTGGACTAGCGGGGGGCTTTCGCTACGAGCAGTACTTC
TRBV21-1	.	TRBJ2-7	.	CASSKRCWHVSRWSYEQYF	TGTGCCAGCAGCAAACGGTGTTGGCATGTCTCCAGGTGGTCCTACGAGCAGTACTTC
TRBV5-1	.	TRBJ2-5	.	CASSLLGEYQETQYF	TGCGCCAGCAGCTTGTTGGGCGAGTACCAAGAGACCCAGTACTTC
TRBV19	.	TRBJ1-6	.	CASSLEGKPSNSPLHF	TGTGCCAGTAGCCTGGAGGGAAAACCTTCTAATTCACCCCTCCACTTT
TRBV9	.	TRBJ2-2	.	CASSVARSGELFF	TGTGCCAGCAGCGTAGCCAGGTCCGGGGAGCTGTTTTTT
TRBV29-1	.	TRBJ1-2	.	CSARTNQGGGYTF	TGCAGCGCTCGCACGAACCAGGGTGGTGGCTACACCTTC
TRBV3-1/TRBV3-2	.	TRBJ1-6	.	CASSPAGGPSPLHF	TGTGCCAGCAGCCCGGCGGGGGGGCCGTCACCCCTCCACTTT
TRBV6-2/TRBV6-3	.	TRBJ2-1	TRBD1	CASSYSPDRGANEQFF	TGTGCCAGCAGTTACTCCCCGGACAGGGGAGCGAATGAGCAGTTCTTC
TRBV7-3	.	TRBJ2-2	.	CASRTQRGTGELFF	TGTGCCAGCAGGACCCAACGGGGGACCGGGGAGCTGTTTTTT
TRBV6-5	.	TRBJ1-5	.	CASKGGWVNQPQHF	TGTGCCAGCAAGGGGGGGTGGGTCAATCAGCCCCAGCATTTT
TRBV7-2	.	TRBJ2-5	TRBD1	CASSPRQGQETQYF	TGTGCCAGCAGCCCCCGACAGGGGCAAGAGACCCAGTACTTC
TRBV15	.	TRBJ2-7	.	CATSRDRDYEQYF	TGTGCCACCAGCAGAGATCGGGACTACGAGCAGTACTTC
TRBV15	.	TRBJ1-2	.	CATSRDWAGQGYGYTF	TGTGCCACCAGCAGAGATTGGGCAGGTCAGGGCTATGGCTACACCTTC
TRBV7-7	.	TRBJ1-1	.	CASSPGLGTEAFF	TGTGCTAGCAGCCCAGGGCTTGGCACTGAAGCTTTCTTT
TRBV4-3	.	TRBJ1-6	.	CASSLASDDSPLHF	TGCGCCAGCAGTCTAGCGTCCGACGATTCACCCCTCCACTTT
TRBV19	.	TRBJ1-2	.	CASSTGLDSWGYTF	TGTGCCAGTAGTACAGGGCTAGACAGCTGGGGCTACACCTTC
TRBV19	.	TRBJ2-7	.	CASTDSPGYEQYF	TGTGCCAGTACCGACTCCCCGGGCTACGAGCAGTACTTC
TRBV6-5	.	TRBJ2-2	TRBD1	CASKTRDRAHGELFF	TGTGCCAGCAAAACCCGGGACAGGGCTCACGGGGAGCTGTTTTTT
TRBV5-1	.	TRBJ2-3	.	CASSSPGGTDTQYF	TGCGCCAGCAGCTCCCCAGGGGGGACAGATACGCAGTATTTT
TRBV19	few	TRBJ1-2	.	CASSFEGRDGYTF	TGTGCCAGTAGTTTTGAGGGCCGCGATGGCTACACCTTC
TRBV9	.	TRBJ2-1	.	CASSVGLIQRYNEQFF	TGTGCCAGCAGCGTAGGTCTTATACAAAGATACAATGAGCAGTTCTTC
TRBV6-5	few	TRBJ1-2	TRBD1	CASSLRDRVGYTF	TGTGCCAGCAGCCTCCGGGACAGGGTAGGCTACACCTTC
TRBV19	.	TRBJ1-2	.	CASSIEGDGYTF	TGTGCCAGTAGTATTGAAGGGGATGGCTACACCTTC
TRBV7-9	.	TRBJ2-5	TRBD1	CASSLDGTGGQETQYF	TGTGCCAGCAGCTTAGATGGGACAGGGGGCCAAGAGACCCAGTACTTC
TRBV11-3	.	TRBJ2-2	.	CASSRRQGYTGELFF	TGTGCCAGCAGCCGCCGGCAGGGTTACACCGGGGAGCTGTTTTTT
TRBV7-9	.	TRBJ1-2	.	CASSADLTYGYTF	TGTGCCAGCAGCGCCGACTTGACCTATGGCTACACCTTC
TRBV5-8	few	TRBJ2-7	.	CASSLEGGGSSYEQYF	TGTGCCAGCAGCTTGGAAGGGGGGGGAAGCTCCTACGAGCAGTACTTC
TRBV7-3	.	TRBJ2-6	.	CASSGGARRSSGANVLTF	TGTGCCAGCAGCGGCGGGGCCCGCCGTAGCTCTGGGGCCAACGTCCTGACTTTC
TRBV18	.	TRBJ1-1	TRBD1	CASSTGENTEAFF	TGTGCCAGCTCCACAGGGGAGAACACTGAAGCTTTCTTT
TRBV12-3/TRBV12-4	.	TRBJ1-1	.	CASRKGVNTEAFF	TGTGCCAGCAGGAAAGGGGTTAACACTGAAGCTTTCTTT
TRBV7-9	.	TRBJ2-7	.	CASSFGAAGNEQYF	TGTGCCAGCAGCTTCGGTGCCGCGGGGAACGAGCAGTACTTC
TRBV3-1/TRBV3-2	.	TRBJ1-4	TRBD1	CASSLLGTDPEKLFF	TGTGCCAGCAGCCTGCTAGGGACAGACCCGGAAAAACTGTTTTTT
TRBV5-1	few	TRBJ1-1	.	CASSLVQGTPTEAFF	TGCGCCAGCAGCTTGGTGCAGGGGACGCCTACTGAAGCTTTCTTT
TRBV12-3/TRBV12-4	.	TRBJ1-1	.	CASSRQTGTEAFF	TGTGCCAGCAGTCGTCAGACAGGTACTGAAGCTTTCTTT
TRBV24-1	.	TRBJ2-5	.	CATSDFDGRGGETQYF	TGTGCCACCAGTGATTTCGACGGCAGGGGAGGGGAGACCCAGTACTTC
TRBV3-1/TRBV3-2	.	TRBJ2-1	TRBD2	CASSQVGVRASGEKWGEQFF	TGTGCCAGCAGCCAAGTCGGCGTTCGGGCTAGCGGGGAGAAGTGGGGTGAGCAGTTCTTC
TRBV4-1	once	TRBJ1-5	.	CASSQEPDRRRNQPQHF	TGCGCCAGCAGCCAAGAGCCCGATAGGAGACGCAATCAGCCCCAGCATTTT
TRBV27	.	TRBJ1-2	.	CASRTWQGGYTF	TGTGCCAGCAGAACATGGCAGGGTGGCTACACCTTC
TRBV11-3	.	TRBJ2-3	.	CASSLGGGVAEDTQYF	TGTGCCAGCAGCTTAGGCGGCGGGGTAGCGGAAGATACGCAGTATTTT
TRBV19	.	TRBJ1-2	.	CASRTGQANYGYTF	TGTGCCAGTCGTACAGGGCAAGCTAACTATGGCTACACCTTC
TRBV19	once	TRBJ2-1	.	CASSPDSDSYNEQFF	TGTGCCAGTAGCCCGGACTCGGACTCCTACAATGAGCAGTTCTTC